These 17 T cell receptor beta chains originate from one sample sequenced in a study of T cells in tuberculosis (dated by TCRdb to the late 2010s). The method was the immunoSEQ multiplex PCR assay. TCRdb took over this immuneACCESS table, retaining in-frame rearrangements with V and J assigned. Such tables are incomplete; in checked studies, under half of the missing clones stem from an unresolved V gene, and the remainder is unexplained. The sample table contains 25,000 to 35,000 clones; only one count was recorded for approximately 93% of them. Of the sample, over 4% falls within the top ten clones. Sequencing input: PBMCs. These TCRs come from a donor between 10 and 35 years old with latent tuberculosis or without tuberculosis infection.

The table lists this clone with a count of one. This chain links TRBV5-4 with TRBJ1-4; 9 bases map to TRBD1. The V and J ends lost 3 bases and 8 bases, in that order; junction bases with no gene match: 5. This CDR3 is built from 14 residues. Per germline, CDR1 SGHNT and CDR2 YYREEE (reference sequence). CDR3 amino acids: CASSSQGAVEKLFF. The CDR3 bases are TGTGCCAGCAGCTCACAGGGGGCGGTGGAAAAACTGTTTTTT.

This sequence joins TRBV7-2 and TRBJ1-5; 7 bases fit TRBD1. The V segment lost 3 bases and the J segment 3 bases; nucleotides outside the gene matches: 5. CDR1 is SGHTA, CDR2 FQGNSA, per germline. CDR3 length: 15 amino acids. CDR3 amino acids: CASSLDRLTNQPQHF. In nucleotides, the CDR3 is TGTGCCAGCAGCTTGGACAGGCTTACCAATCAGCCCCAGCATTTT.

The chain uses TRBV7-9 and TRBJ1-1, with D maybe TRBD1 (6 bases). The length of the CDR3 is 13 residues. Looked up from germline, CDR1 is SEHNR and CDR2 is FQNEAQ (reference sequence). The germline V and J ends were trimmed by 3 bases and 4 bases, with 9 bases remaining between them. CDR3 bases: TGTGCCAGCAGCTTCAGGGGCGTCACTGAAGCTTTCTTT. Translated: CASSFRGVTEAFF.

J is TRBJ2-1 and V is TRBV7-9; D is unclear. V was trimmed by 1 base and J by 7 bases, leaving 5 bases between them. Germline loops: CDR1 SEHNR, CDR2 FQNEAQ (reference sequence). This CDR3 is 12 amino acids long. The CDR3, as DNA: TGTGCCAGCAGCTTAGGGCAAAATGAGCAGTTCTTC. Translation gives CASSLGQNEQFF.

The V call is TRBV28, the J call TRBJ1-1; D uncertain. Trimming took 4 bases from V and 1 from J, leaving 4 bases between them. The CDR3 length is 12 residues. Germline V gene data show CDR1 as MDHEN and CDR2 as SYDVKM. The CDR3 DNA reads TGTGCCAGCAGTTACGGGAACACTGAAGCTTTCTTT. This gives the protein CASSYGNTEAFF.

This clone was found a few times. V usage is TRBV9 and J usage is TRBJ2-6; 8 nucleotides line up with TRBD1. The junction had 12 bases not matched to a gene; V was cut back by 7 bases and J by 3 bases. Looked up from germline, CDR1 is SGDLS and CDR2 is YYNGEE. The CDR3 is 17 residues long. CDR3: CASLRGTGAVGANVLTF. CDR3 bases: TGTGCCAGCCTGAGGGGGACAGGAGCAGTTGGGGCCAACGTCCTGACTTTC.

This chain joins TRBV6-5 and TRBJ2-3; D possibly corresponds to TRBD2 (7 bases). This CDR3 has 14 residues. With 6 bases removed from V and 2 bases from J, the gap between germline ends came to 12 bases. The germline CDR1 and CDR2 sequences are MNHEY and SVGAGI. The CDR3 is CASSSGGPTDTQYF. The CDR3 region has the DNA TGTGCCAGCAGCTCCGGGGGGCCCACAGATACGCAGTATTTT.

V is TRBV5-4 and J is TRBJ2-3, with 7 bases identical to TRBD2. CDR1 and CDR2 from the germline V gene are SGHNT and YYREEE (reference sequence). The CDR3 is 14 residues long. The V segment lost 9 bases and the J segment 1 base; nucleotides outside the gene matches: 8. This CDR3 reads CAIRAGPGTDTQYF. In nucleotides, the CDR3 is TGTGCCATCCGAGCGGGGCCCGGCACAGATACGCAGTATTTT.

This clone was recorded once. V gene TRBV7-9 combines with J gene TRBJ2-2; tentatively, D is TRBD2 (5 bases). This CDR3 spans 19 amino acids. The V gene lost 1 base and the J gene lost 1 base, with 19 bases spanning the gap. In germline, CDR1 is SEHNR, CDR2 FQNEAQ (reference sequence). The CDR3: CASSLEAGKTEGNTGELFF. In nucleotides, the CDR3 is TGTGCCAGCAGCTTAGAGGCCGGGAAAACTGAGGGGAACACCGGGGAGCTGTTTTTT.

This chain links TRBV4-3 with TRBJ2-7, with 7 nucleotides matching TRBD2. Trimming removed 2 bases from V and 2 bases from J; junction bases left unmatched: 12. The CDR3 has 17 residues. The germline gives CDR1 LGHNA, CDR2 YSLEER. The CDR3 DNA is TGCGCCAGCAGCCAACACGCCCGGGGGGTGGGCACCTACGAGCAGTACTTC. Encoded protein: CASSQHARGVGTYEQYF.

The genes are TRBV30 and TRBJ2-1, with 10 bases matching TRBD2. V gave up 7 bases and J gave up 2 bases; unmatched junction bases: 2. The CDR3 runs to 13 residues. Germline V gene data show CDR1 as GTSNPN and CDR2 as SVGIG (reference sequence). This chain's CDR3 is CALSGGAYNEQFF. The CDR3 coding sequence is TGTGCCTTGAGCGGGGGGGCCTACAATGAGCAGTTCTTC.

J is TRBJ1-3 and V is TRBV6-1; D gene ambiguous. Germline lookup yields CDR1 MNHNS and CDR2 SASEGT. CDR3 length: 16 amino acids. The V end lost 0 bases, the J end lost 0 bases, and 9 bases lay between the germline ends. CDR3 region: CASSEAHWSSGNTIYF. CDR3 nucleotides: TGTGCCAGCAGTGAAGCGCATTGGAGCTCTGGAAACACCATATATTTT.

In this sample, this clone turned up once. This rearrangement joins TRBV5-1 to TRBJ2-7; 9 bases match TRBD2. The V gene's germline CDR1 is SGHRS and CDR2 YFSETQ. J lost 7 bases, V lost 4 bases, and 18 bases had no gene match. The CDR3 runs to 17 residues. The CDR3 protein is CASSLWVASGAPREQYF. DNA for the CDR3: TGCGCCAGCAGCCTCTGGGTGGCTAGCGGGGCCCCCCGGGAGCAGTACTTC. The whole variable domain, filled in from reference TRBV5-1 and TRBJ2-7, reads KAGVTQTPRYLIKTRGQQVTLSCSPISGHRSVSWYQQTPGQGLQFLFEYFSETQRNKGNFPGRFSGRQFSNSRSEMNVSTLELGDSALYLCASSLWVASGAPREQYFGPGTRLTVT.

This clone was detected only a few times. The CDR3 nucleotides read TGTGCCAGCAGTTCCGAGAGCCTAGCTAACTATGGCTACACCTTC. It codes for CASSSESLANYGYTF. This rearrangement joins TRBV6-5 to TRBJ1-2, with D uncertain. V was clipped by 4 bases and J by 0 bases, with 12 bases between them. The CDR3 has 15 residues. Germline CDR1 is MNHEY and CDR2 is SVGAGI.

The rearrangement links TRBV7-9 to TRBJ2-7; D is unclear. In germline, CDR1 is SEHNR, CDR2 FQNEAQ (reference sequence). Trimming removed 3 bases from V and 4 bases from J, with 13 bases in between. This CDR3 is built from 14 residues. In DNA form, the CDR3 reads TGTGCCAGCAGCTTGCTTCAGGAAGAATACGAGCAGTACTTC. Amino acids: CASSLLQEEYEQYF.

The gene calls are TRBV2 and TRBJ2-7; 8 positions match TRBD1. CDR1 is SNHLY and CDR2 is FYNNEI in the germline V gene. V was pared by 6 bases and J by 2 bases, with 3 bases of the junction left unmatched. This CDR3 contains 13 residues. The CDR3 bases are TGTGCCAGCAGAGGACAGGGCCCCTACGAGCAGTACTTC. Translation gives CASRGQGPYEQYF.

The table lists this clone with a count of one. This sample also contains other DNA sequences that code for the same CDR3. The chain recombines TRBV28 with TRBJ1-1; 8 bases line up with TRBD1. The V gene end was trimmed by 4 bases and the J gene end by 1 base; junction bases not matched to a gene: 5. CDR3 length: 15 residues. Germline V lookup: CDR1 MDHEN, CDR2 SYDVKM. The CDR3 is CASSSPGQGNTEAFF. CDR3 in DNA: TGTGCCAGCAGTTCACCCGGACAGGGGAACACTGAAGCTTTCTTT.